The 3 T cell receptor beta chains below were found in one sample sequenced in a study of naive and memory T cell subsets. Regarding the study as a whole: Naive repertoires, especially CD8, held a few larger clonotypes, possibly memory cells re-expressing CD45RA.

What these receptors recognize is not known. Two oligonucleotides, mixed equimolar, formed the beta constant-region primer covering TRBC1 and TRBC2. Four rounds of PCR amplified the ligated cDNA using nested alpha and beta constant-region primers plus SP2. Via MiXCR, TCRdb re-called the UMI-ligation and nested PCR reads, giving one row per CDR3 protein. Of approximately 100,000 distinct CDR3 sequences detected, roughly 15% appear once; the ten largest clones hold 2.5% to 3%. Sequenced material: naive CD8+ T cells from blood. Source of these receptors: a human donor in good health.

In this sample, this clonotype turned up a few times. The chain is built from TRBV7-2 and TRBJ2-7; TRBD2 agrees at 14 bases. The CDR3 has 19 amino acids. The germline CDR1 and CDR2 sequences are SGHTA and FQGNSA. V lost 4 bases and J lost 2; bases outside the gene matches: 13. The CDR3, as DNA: TGTGCCAGCAGCTCCCCCTATGGGGGGACTAGCGGGAGTCCCTACGAGCAGTACTTC. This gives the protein CASSSPYGGTSGSPYEQYF.

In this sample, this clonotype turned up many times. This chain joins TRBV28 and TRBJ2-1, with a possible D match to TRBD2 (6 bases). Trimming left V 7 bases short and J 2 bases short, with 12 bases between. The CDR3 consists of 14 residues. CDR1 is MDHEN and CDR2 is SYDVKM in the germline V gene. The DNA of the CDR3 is TGTGCCAGCATGGTCGCGGGGACCTACAATGAGCAGTTCTTC. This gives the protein CASMVAGTYNEQFF.

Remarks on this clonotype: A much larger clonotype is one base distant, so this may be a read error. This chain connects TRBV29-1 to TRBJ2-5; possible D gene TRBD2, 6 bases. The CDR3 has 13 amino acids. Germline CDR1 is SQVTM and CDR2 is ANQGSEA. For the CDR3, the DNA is TGCAGCGTTGACCCCCAGGGAGGAGAGACCCAGAACTTC. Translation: CSVDPQGGETQNF.